This T cell receptor (beta chain) came from a study of Ad26.COV2.S vaccination and SARS-CoV-2 variants. Trimming shortened V by 6 bases and J by 10 bases, and 22 bases separated the two germline ends. Germline CDR1 reads SQVTM; CDR2 reads ANQGSEA. The length of the CDR3 is 14 residues. The repertoire was sequenced with immunoSEQ multiplex PCR; TCRdb's copy has only in-frame clones and lacks some. This sample has 120,000 to 150,000 clones, with approximately 90% found just once. Study findings and constraints: Considerable breadth of spike-specific CD8+ and CD4+ T cell responses has reportedly been documented following vaccination. Spike-specific TCR breadth ran higher among vaccine recipients than placebo recipients. Breadth measured for non-spike TCRs was similar across vaccine and placebo recipients. Analyses that measured TCR breadth and depth may have underestimated total T cell responses.

Note on this clone: Its matching antigen is unknown.

The input for sequencing was peripheral blood, taken after recovery from COVID-19. The chain is built from TRBV29-1 and TRBJ2-1; tentative D call: TRBD2 (7 bases). The receptor comes from a human donor who had recovered from COVID-19. DNA of the CDR3: TGCAGCGTGGAGGGGGGGGGTATCGCCCTAGAGCAGTTCTTC. As protein: CSVEGGGIALEQFF.